This entry describes one TCR beta chain. This clonotype occurred many times. It has no known antigen specificity. Qualities for individual bases were not recorded, and no much larger clone is one base off. Trimming takes 6 bases off V and 7 bases off J; junction bases not matched to a gene: 11. The CDR3 spans 14 residues, from the cysteine through the phenylalanine. The retained sequence is limited to the CDR3, 42 bases, with the frame set at the first base. The germline V gene supplies CDR1 MNHEY and CDR2 SVGAGI. Instrument used: Illumina HiSeq 1500. TCRdb itself trimmed the public reads at Q25 with fastp, ran MiXCR and retained productive beta chains. Merged by CDR3 protein, the rows form single entries marked with the most common genes and DNA. Recorded for this sample are 450,000 to 600,000 distinct CDR3 sequences; around 11% of them occurred a single time. Roughly 10% of the sample rests with the top ten.

These data belong to a study of T cell repertoires in cytomegalovirus infection (dated by TCRdb to between 2018 and 2021). At the level of the whole study: Because public TCR beta signatures pointed to carriage of CMV infection together with the matching HLA type, the HLA type of each donor mattered for the analysis.

Summary of the overall study and its limitations: The ex vivo response was dominated by HLA-C-restricted CMV-specific TCR beta clonotypes, which also provided the single most frequent clonotype in two of eight donors. Carriers of CMV infection plus the relevant HLA type were discriminated by the cumulative frequency of public TCR beta family members in the study cohort and in an independent approximately 400-donor cohort.

The receptor was derived from a human donor in good health (CMV status not recorded). Some clones in this sample may be carry-over from other donors' samples. The source material was PBMCs. The chain is encoded by TRBV6-5 joined to TRBJ2-5; 7 middle bases align to TRBD2. The DNA sequence is TGTGCCAGCAGGGGGGGGGGGACTAAGGTGACCCAGTACTTC. This is translated as CASRGGGTKVTQYF.